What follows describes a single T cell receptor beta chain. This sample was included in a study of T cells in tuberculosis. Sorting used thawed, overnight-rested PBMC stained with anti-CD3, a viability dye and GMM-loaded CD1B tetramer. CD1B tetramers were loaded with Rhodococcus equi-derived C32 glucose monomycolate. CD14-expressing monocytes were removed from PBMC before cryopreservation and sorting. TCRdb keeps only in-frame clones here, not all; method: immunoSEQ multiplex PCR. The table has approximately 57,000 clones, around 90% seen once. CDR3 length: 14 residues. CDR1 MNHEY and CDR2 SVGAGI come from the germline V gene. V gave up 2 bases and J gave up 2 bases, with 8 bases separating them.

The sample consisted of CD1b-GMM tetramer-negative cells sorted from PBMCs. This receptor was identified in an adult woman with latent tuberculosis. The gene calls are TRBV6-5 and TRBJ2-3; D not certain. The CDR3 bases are TGTGCCAGCAGTTACGAGTTCCCCACAGATACGCAGTATTTT. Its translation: CASSYEFPTDTQYF.